This T cell receptor beta chain emerged from a study of cytotoxic CD8 clonotypes in ibrutinib-treated CLL. The targeted sequencing depth was 1 in 200,000 to 1 in 1 million T cells. Measured with immunoSEQ multiplex PCR; TCRdb has only the in-frame clones, and not every one. This sample has some 200,000 clones; nearly 80% occur once, and the top ten carry about an eighth. V lost 6 bases, J lost 4 bases, and 16 bases lay in between. Germline V CDR1 and CDR2: SNHLY, FYNNEI. The CDR3 has 15 residues. Study-level findings and limits: Higher clonality was seen at ibrutinib response and a return toward baseline at progression. Baseline clonality was higher than in age-matched healthy donors and moved in step with circulating CD8+ T-cell counts.

Details on this clone: What it binds is not known.

Cryopreserved PBMCs provided about 2 micrograms of genomic DNA for the TCR beta libraries. The origin of this receptor is a human donor with chronic lymphocytic leukemia. The sample here was PBMCs, taken after 12 months of ibrutinib treatment. The chain carries TRBV2 and TRBJ1-5; D uncertain. CDR3 DNA: TGTGCCAGCAGGTGGACGCCAGCCTCTAATCAGCCCCAGCATTTT. It translates to CASRWTPASNQPQHF.